This TCR beta chain was captured in a study of cytomegalovirus exposure and HLA in healthy donors. Study in general: Early released data had 80 million or so unique TCRs, all coming from HLA-typed donors. Findings of the study overall: After further analysis at a later stage, 16,951 TCR beta sequences were associated with HLA alleles at 0.05 false discovery rate. According to a later analysis, most TCR beta chains associated with CMV appeared HLA-restricted.

This clone was found once. Its antigen is currently unknown. V shed 0 bases, J shed 0 bases, and the junction held 2 bases outside the gene matches. This CDR3 spans 15 amino acids. The germline V gene encodes CDR1 SGHRS and CDR2 YFSETQ. Primers: 60 Vbeta forward and 13 Jbeta reverse. Measured with immunoSEQ multiplex PCR; TCRdb has only the in-frame clones, and not every one. Seen here are over 85,000 clones, more than 75% observed once, and the top ten hold about 1.7%. The material sequenced was PBMCs. The chain has TRBV5-1 and TRBJ1-2, with 7 bases that match TRBD1. This clonotype was obtained from a man aged 35-49 years in good health and CMV-seronegative. The CDR3 DNA is TGCGCCAGCAGCTTGGCGGGGACAGCTAACTATGGCTACACCTTC. Translating gives CASSLAGTANYGYTF.